The entry below describes one T cell receptor (beta chain). The primer mix had 60 Vbeta and 13 Jbeta primers. The table came from immunoSEQ multiplex PCR; TCRdb's copy has only in-frame clones and leaves some out. Among 200,000 to 250,000 clones listed, approximately 81% were seen once. This sample stems from a study of cytomegalovirus exposure and HLA in healthy donors. Germline V gene lookup returns CDR1 MDHEN and CDR2 SYDVKM. CDR3 length: 18 amino acids. The germline V and J ends were trimmed by 6 bases and 6 bases, with 28 bases remaining between them. The sequenced material came from PBMCs. The sequence derives from a human donor in good health. The chain carries TRBV28 and TRBJ2-3; D might be TRBD2 (6 bases). The CDR3 reads CASRPRNAASATYDTQYF. DNA for the CDR3: TGTGCCAGCAGGCCCCGGAATGCGGCTAGCGCGACCTACGATACGCAGTATTTT. The whole variable domain, filled in from reference TRBV28 and TRBJ2-3, reads DVKVTQSSRYLVKRTGEKVFLECVQDMDHENMFWYRQDPGLGLRLIYFSYDVKMKEKGDIPEGYSVSREKKERFSLILESASTNQTSMYLCASRPRNAASATYDTQYFGPGTRLTVL.